This TCR beta chain stems from a study of T cells and Merkel cell carcinoma outcomes. In germline, CDR1 is DFQATT, CDR2 SNEGSKA (reference sequence). The CDR3 runs to 11 residues. TCRdb's copy holds only in-frame clones and misses some; the assay was immunoSEQ multiplex PCR. This table has several thousand clones, 80% to 95% appearing once. Regarding this clone: The junction shows a germline mismatch at one end, possibly a read error. Within the sample, other DNA sequences also encode this same CDR3.

Sequenced input: tumor tissue from Merkel cell carcinoma. The chain carries TRBV20-1 and TRBJ2-7; TRBD2 is a possible D gene (5 bases). The sequence was collected from a human donor with Merkel cell carcinoma. The CDR3 protein is CSARRTYEQYF. In nucleotides, the CDR3 is TGCAGTGCTAGGAGGACTTACGAGCAGTATTTC.